What follows are 11 T cell receptor beta chains derived from one specimen sequenced in a study of blood T cells in healthy people across ages. Next came a second PCR, run for about 6 to 12 cycles, which used a sample-barcoded 5' primer along with a J-beta primer mix. Each CDR3 protein gets one entry after TCRdb re-called the 5' RACE reads with MiXCR. The table records approximately 940,000 distinct CDR3 sequences, about 48% of them present only once. Sequencing was performed on blood. Receptors originate from a man aged 25 to 45 in good health.

This clonotype was seen only once. The genes are TRBV7-9 and TRBJ2-7; TRBD1 agrees at 8 bases. Germline V gene data show CDR1 as SEHNR and CDR2 as FQNEAQ (reference sequence). V lost 7 bases to trimming and J lost 1 base; unmatched junction nucleotides: 9. The CDR3 has 15 residues. This CDR3 is CASNSHRDRSYEQYF. The DNA for the CDR3 is TGTGCCAGCAACTCACACCGGGACAGGTCCTACGAGCAGTACTTC.

CDR3 amino acids: CASSYNQGTWEQYF. In DNA, the CDR3 is TGTGCCAGCAGTTACAACCAGGGTACCTGGGAGCAGTACTTC. The chain employs TRBV6-5 and TRBJ2-5; D is possibly TRBD1 or TRBD2 (5 bases each). V lost 2 bases and J lost 11, with 18 bases in between. The CDR3 runs to 14 residues. Germline CDR1 is MNHEY and CDR2 is SVGAGI.

As DNA, the CDR3 is TGTGCCAGCAGACCCCCTGGGGGTTTGAGAAACACTGAAGCTTTCTTT. Translating it yields CASRPPGGLRNTEAFF. This chain uses TRBV27 with TRBJ1-1; weak D call: TRBD1 (5 bases). The CDR3 loop spans 16 amino acids. Per germline, CDR1 MNHEY and CDR2 SMNVEV (reference sequence). V was pared by 6 bases and J by 2 bases, with 19 bases between.

The V call is TRBV7-8, the J call TRBJ2-4, with TRBD1 matching 7 bases. Unmatched junction bases numbered 10, after V lost 5 bases and J lost 0 bases. Germline loops: CDR1 SGHVS, CDR2 FQNEAQ. The CDR3 is 17 amino acids. CDR3 DNA sequence: TGTGCCAGCAGCCTAAACGACAGGGCGCTAGCCAAAAACATTCAGTACTTC. Its translation is CASSLNDRALAKNIQYF.

In its sample, this clonotype was seen many times. The CDR3 sequence is CASSYGREPGANVLTF. The CDR3 DNA reads as TGTGCCAGCAGTTACGGTCGGGAGCCTGGGGCCAACGTCCTGACTTTC. This chain connects TRBV6-2 or TRBV6-3 to TRBJ2-6; maybe TRBD2 (6 bases). Germline V CDR1 and CDR2: MNHEY, SVGEGT. With 2 bases removed from V and 2 bases from J, the gap between germline ends came to 10 bases. CDR3 length: 16 amino acids.

This sequence joins TRBV11-2 and TRBJ1-6; 10 bases are a match to TRBD1. This CDR3 contains 15 residues. Germline CDR1 is SGHAT and CDR2 is FQNNGV. V gave up 4 bases and J gave up 6 bases; unmatched junction bases: 3. CDR3 DNA sequence: TGTGCCAGCAGCTGGCGGACAGGGGGTAATTCACCCCTCCACTTT. Translated: CASSWRTGGNSPLHF.

The chain has TRBV2 and TRBJ2-4; tentatively, D is TRBD1 (5 bases). Matching the DNA end better, TRBJ2-7 makes the J call doubtful. Germline V lookup: CDR1 SNHLY, CDR2 FYNNEI. The CDR3 is 13 amino acids. The CDR3 nucleotides are TGTGCCAGCAGTGAAGAGTATAGGGGCGAGCAGTACTTC. This translates into CASSEEYRGEQYF.

This clonotype was counted a few times. In DNA form, the CDR3 reads TGCAGCGTTGCGGGGGACAGACTTAACTATGGCTACACCTTC. It is translated as CSVAGDRLNYGYTF. The chain couples TRBV29-1 to TRBJ1-2; TRBD1 matches 7 bases. With 4 bases clipped from V and 1 base from J, the junction kept 6 bases outside the gene matches. The CDR3 is 14 amino acids. The germline V gene has CDR1 SQVTM and CDR2 ANQGSEA.

This chain uses TRBV3-1 with TRBJ1-6, with 7 bases lining up with TRBD1. V dropped 4 bases and J dropped 4; count of bases not matched to a gene: 19. Germline V gene sequence: CDR1 LGHDT, CDR2 YNNKEL (reference sequence). The CDR3 consists of 20 residues. CDR3 sequence reads: CASSRYTIRGGQAYNSPLHF. CDR3 in DNA: TGTGCCAGCAGCCGTTATACCATACGAGGAGGACAGGCGTATAATTCACCCCTCCACTTT.

The J gene is TRBJ2-5, the V gene TRBV20-1; no reliable D call. The tail of the sequence fits TRBJ2-7 better, so the J call may be wrong. From germline, CDR1 is DFQATT and CDR2 SNEGSKA (reference sequence). This CDR3 region has 12 residues. CDR3 sequence reads: CSARVTRIEQYF. The CDR3 nucleotides read TGCAGTGCTAGAGTAACAAGAATCGAGCAGTACTTC.

V is TRBV20-1 and J is TRBJ1-2; D ambiguous. V was pared by 5 bases and J by 5 bases, with 9 bases between. CDR3 size: 11 residues. CDR1 and CDR2 from the germline V gene are DFQATT and SNEGSKA (reference sequence). The CDR3 DNA follows: TGCAGTGCTCAACGGGGTTATGGCTACACCTTC. It encodes CSAQRGYGYTF.